This T cell receptor beta chain was profiled in a study of T-cell memory formation after mild COVID-19. This clonotype was picked up a small number of times. TCRdb reanalysed the 5' RACE reads using MiXCR and keeps one entry per CDR3 protein. There are around 390,000 distinct CDR3 sequences in the sample; 16% occur only once, and roughly 21% lies in the top ten. V gave up 10 bases and J gave up 0 bases, with 31 bases separating them. This CDR3 spans 19 amino acids. V is TRBV12-3 or TRBV12-4 and J is TRBJ2-7; D is perhaps TRBD2 (8 bases). Sequencing input: PBMCs or a T cell subset sorted from them (not recorded which). This TCR came from a young man who had mild COVID-19 (a few samples of this study predate the infection). Cell type and time point are not known. The DNA for the CDR3 is TGTGCCACCCCCCCTCGGGAGGGGGCGAGGTGCGGGAGCTCCTACGAGCAGTACGTC. Protein: CATPPREGARCGSSYEQYV.